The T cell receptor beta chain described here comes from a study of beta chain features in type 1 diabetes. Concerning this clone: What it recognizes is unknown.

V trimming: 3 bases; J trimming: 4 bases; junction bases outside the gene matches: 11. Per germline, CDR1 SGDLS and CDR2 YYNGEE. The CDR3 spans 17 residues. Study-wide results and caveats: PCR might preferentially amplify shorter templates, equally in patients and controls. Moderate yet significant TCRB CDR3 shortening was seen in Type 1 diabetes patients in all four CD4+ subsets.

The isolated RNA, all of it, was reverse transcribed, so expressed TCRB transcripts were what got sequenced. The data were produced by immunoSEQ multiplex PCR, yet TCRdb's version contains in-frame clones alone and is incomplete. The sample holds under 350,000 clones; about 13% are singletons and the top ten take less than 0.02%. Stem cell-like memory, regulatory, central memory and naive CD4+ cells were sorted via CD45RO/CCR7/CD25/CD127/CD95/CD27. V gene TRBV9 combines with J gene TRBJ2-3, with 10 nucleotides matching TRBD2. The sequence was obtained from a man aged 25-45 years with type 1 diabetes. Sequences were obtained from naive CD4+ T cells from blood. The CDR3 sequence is CASSAPEAGGPSDTQYF. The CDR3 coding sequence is TGTGCCAGCAGCGCACCGGAAGCGGGAGGGCCTTCAGATACGCAGTATTTT.